This T cell receptor (beta chain) was sequenced in a study of vaccination effects on CD4 cells after COVID-19. Germline V CDR1 and CDR2: SGHVS, FQNEAQ. The CDR3 runs to 15 residues. V was cut by 2 bases and J by 0 bases, with 8 bases left in between. Antigen-specific CD4+ T cells were expanded (with viral peptide pools) by the ViraFEST assay ahead of sequencing. At the end of approximately 10 days of culture, CD4+ T cells were isolated. Absence of prior SARS-CoV-2 infection characterized the vaccine recipients, who showed negative nucleocapsid antibodies. Study findings and constraints: Convalescent patients were few in the study, and early post-infection timepoints were absent. Clones induced by infection and by vaccine showed marked clonal contraction late after vaccination.

Some clones are missing from TCRdb's copy, which holds only in-frame ones; the method was immunoSEQ multiplex PCR. The sample carries tens of thousands of clones, 70% recorded once. As regards this clone: The antigen is not known.

Sequenced here: CD4+ T cells from PBMCs cultured with SARS-CoV-2 spike peptides, sampled before COVID-19 vaccination. The TCR was taken from a human donor who received a COVID-19 vaccine. This chain uses TRBV7-8 with TRBJ1-5; D remains unclear. In DNA, the CDR3 is TGTGCCAGCAGCTTACCGGGCCCTAGCAATCAGCCCCAGCATTTT. Amino acid sequence: CASSLPGPSNQPQHF.